This TCR beta chain was found in a study of blood T cell repertoires in COVID-19 (dated by TCRdb to the early 2020s). About the full investigation: Samples covering the acute and convalescent phases of COVID-19 were provided by collaborators in the United States, Italy and Spain. The repertoires were made available in a free public database intended to serve as a resource for research on the immune response to SARS-CoV-2. Samples were obtained from the ongoing ImmuneRACE study (first 160 participants) and from 1,200 or so subjects provided by 6 global collaborators. The prospective study material was composed of cDNA or gDNA derived from T cells, B-cell-depleted T cells, or PBMCs. Where HLA class I and class II types were available, the types were taken from metadata supplied by the sample provider, not from assay-based typing. The sample metadata nearly always contained a de-identified subject ID, COVID-19 status, age in years and sex. Deeply sampled blood TCRbeta repertoires from subjects exposed to, actively infected with, or recovered from COVID-19 were included in the dataset.

TCRbeta CDR3 regions were amplified from genomic DNA using the immunoSEQ Assay, a bias-controlled multiplex PCR. The original methods were these. Within the assay, amplification of reference gene primers was used to estimate how many nucleated cells each sample contained. To quantify the absolute abundance of each unique TCRbeta CDR3 rearrangement, sequence reads were collapsed and filtered. Productive Simpson clonality was computed per sample as the square root of Simpson's diversity index over productive rearrangements. TCRdb mirrors the immuneACCESS table, restricted to in-frame sequences. Some clones are absent from its copies; in checked studies, under half trace to an unresolved V gene, and the reason for the others is unknown. D and trimming come from the DNA, and the V and J calls and clone size come from that table. This sample holds 250,000 or so clones; roughly 88% were observed only once. The ten largest account for less than 2.5% of the sample.

Participants in the prospective study were enrolled through a virtual design, were aged about 18 to 100 years, and lived in 24 United States geographic areas. In the prospective study, cohorts were assigned on the basis of participant-reported clinical history obtained from a screening survey and a study questionnaire. Recovered participants in ImmuneRACE Cohort 3 were defined as having two consecutive negative NP/OP PCR tests, clearance from a healthcare professional, or resolution of symptoms. Each participant in the prospective study had whole blood, serum and a nasopharyngeal or oropharyngeal swab collected by mobile phlebotomists. Additional blood draws and questionnaires over an approximately 2-month period could optionally be provided by prospective study participants. Before DNA extraction, blood samples from the prospective study were shipped at room temperature or frozen. V was cut back by 2 bases and J by 2 bases, leaving a gap of 13 bases between them. The germline V gene encodes CDR1 MDHEN and CDR2 SYDVKM. Reading from cysteine to phenylalanine, the CDR3 counts 15 amino acids. Of all the DNA, just the CDR3 is kept, 45 bases in frame from base 1.

Overall study outcomes, separate from this receptor: The quantity of clinical and demographic metadata differed by source and by participant and was supplied without curation.

On this clone: Its target antigen remains unknown. Base qualities are not recorded, but no much larger clone differs from it by a single base.

The sequence joins TRBV28 to TRBJ2-7; the D gene is perhaps TRBD2, on 6 matching bases. This TCR came from a woman aged 50 to 60 who had recovered from COVID-19. Input material: PBMCs or T cells enriched from blood (not recorded which). In nucleotides, the sequence is TGTGCCAGCAGTTTAGATGGACTACCCCCCTACGAGCAGTACTTC. This codes for CASSLDGLPPYEQYF.